This T cell receptor beta chain was recorded in a study of breast tumors, draining lymph nodes, adjacent tissues. This clonotype was counted at least ten times. Samples came from axillary lymph nodes draining the breast cancer. One entry per CDR3 protein, called by TCRdb with MiXCR from the multiplex PCR reads. Seen here are around 150,000 distinct CDR3 sequences, approximately 29% observed once, and the top ten hold about 2.5%. The ends were cut back, 6 bases at V and 4 bases at J, with 12 bases in the middle. This CDR3 is 14 amino acids long. Germline assignment: CDR1 SNHLY and CDR2 FYNNEI. This chain links TRBV2 with TRBJ1-4, with D unclear. Sequencing was carried out using axillary lymph node tissue. This TCR was sampled from a female donor with breast cancer. Some clones in this sample may be carry-over from other donors' samples. The CDR3 DNA reads TGTGCCAGCAGACTCGAGAGAAGTAATGAAAAACTGTTTTTT. Encoded protein: CASRLERSNEKLFF.